The rows below give T cell receptor beta chains drawn from one sample of a study of graft-versus-host responses after intestinal transplantation. These receptors have no known antigen. Clones were sequenced by immunoSEQ multiplex PCR, and TCRdb holds only the in-frame ones, with some missing. This sample yields roughly 90,000 clones, of which 90% to 95% are seen a single time; under 6.5% belongs to the top ten. The sequences come from unstimulated CD8+ T cells sorted from spleen or lymph node cells, collected before intestinal transplant. The receptors were gathered from a human donor who received an intestinal transplant. CDR3s include the opening cysteine and the closing phenylalanine or tryptophan. A D gene is named only where the DNA matches it firmly. Not all rows give a size; the values are once, few, many and, for expanded clones, a class.

>.|TRBJ2-1|.|TRBV11-2
TGTGCCAGCAGCTTAGACCCAAATGGAGGGGGATTATACAATGAGCAGTTCTTC
CASSLDPNGGGLYNEQFF
>TRBD2|TRBJ2-7|.|TRBV19
TGTGCCAGTAGCCCTAGCGGGAGTCCATACGAGCAGTACTTC
CASSPSGSPYEQYF
>.|TRBJ2-3|.|TRBV7-3
TGTGCCAGCAGCCCCGCCGGGGTAGATACGCAGTATTTT
CASSPAGVDTQYF
>TRBD1|TRBJ2-3|.|TRBV11-2
TGTGCCAGCAGCGTAGGGGACAGTGGACAGGGCCCAGATACGCAGTATTTT
CASSVGDSGQGPDTQYF
>TRBD2|TRBJ2-7|.|TRBV11-2
TGTGCCAGCAGCTTAGAGGCGGGAGGCCCCTACGAGCAGTACTTC
CASSLEAGGPYEQYF
>TRBD2|TRBJ2-5|.|TRBV13
TGTGCCAGCAGCCCGGGGGGTGGGCAAGAGACCCAGTACTTC
CASSPGGGQETQYF
>.|TRBJ2-5|.|TRBV14
TGTGCCAGCAGCCAAGGAGGAGGCCAGGGCCCGGGTAGCCCCCAAGAGACCCAGTACTTC
CASSQGGGQGPGSPQETQYF
>TRBD1|TRBJ1-2|.|TRBV6-9
TGTGCCAGCAGATTAGGGGGCGATGGCTACACCTTC
CASRLGGDGYTF
>TRBD2|TRBJ2-7|.|TRBV5-1
TGCGCCAGCAGCCAGACTAGCGGGGCCTCCTACGAGCAGTACTTC
CASSQTSGASYEQYF
>.|TRBJ1-3|.|TRBV7-6
TGTGCCAGCAGCTTAGGGTCGGGGGTTGGAAACACCATATATTTT
CASSLGSGVGNTIYF
>.|TRBJ2-6|.|TRBV9
TGTGCCAGCAGCGTATCCGTCTTGGGTGGACCTGGGGCCAACGTCCTGACTTTC
CASSVSVLGGPGANVLTF
>.|TRBJ2-5|.|TRBV6-6
TGTGCCAGCAGAGAGGGAGAGACCCAGTACTTC
CASREGETQYF
>.|TRBJ1-4|.|TRBV7-9
TGTGCCAGCAGTCCGCCCCCACTGGCAGCTAATGAAAAACTGTTTTTT
CASSPPPLAANEKLFF
>.|TRBJ1-5|.|TRBV4-1
TGCGCCAGCAGCCAAGATGGGGGAATACTCAATCAGCCCCAGCATTTT
CASSQDGGILNQPQHF
>.|TRBJ2-2|.|TRBV28
TGTGCCAGCTCCGTCGACTGGACCCAGGGGGGAGGGGAGCTGTTTTTT
CASSVDWTQGGGELFF
>TRBD2|TRBJ2-7|.|TRBV6-5
TGTGCCAGCAGTTACGGGGGGGATCTATACGAGCAGTACTTC
CASSYGGDLYEQYF
>.|TRBJ1-1|.|TRBV2
TGTGCCACTCCAGCGAACACTGAAGCTTTCTTT
CATPANTEAFF
>TRBD2|TRBJ2-3|.|TRBV7-6
TGTGCCAGCAGCAGACTAGCGGACACAGATACGCAGTATTTT
CASSRLADTDTQYF
>.|TRBJ1-6|once|TRBV19
TGTGCCAGTAGTACCCCGTGGGCGACAGCTAATAATTCACCCCTCCACTTT
CASSTPWATANNSPLHF
>.|TRBJ2-5|.|TRBV4-1
TGCGCCAGCAGCCCGGGAGAGGGTCAAGAGACCCAGTACTTC
CASSPGEGQETQYF
>.|TRBJ2-3|.|TRBV10-1
TGCGCCAGCAGTTTACTTGAGATCACAGATACGCAGTATTTT
CASSLLEITDTQYF
>.|TRBJ2-1|.|TRBV20-1
TGCAGTGCTAGTCGAGGGCGTGAGCAGTTCTTC
CSASRGREQFF
>TRBD2|TRBJ2-1|.|TRBV18
TGTGCCAGCTCACTCGCTAGCGGGAGTCTGAATGAGCAGTTCTTC
CASSLASGSLNEQFF
>TRBD1|TRBJ2-1|.|TRBV19
TGTGCCAGTAGTAGGACAGGGACCTATATCGATGAGCAGTTCTTC
CASSRTGTYIDEQFF
>.|TRBJ1-2|.|TRBV18
TGTGCCAGCTCACCCCAAGGCAGGCTTGTCTATGGCTACACCTTC
CASSPQGRLVYGYTF
>.|TRBJ1-5|.|TRBV4-1
TGCGCCAGCAGCCAAGATGGGCAGGGAGGGTATGACAATCAGCCCCAGCATTTT
CASSQDGQGGYDNQPQHF
>TRBD1|TRBJ2-7|.|TRBV25-1
TGTGCCAGCAGTCGGGAACAGGGGGTTCGGGGAGGCATATACGAGCAGTACTTC
CASSREQGVRGGIYEQYF
>.|TRBJ2-3|.|TRBV29-1
TGCAGCGTTGAGGCAGGGTTGCGCACAGATACGCAGTATTTT
CSVEAGLRTDTQYF
>.|TRBJ2-7|.|TRBV6-4
TGTGCCAGCAGTGACTTATCCAGAAGGATGGCTCGCGAGCAGTACTTC
CASSDLSRRMAREQYF